This TCR beta chain was identified during a study of CD8 T cells in Susac syndrome. From blood CD8+ and CD4+ T cells, the TCR beta chain was sequenced. The V and J ends lost 4 bases and 8 bases respectively, with 11 bases between them. Looked up from germline, CDR1 is MGHDK and CDR2 is SYGVNS. This CDR3 comprises 12 residues. Reverse transcription of about 0.5 to 1 ug RNA used random hexamers. TCRdb passed the immunoSEQ multiplex PCR reads through MiXCR, listing each CDR3 protein once. Among over 95,000 distinct CDR3 sequences listed, nearly 95% were seen once. The sequence was collected from a human donor in good health. The chain is built from TRBV25-1 and TRBJ1-2, with D tentatively TRBD1 (5 bases). Sequencing was performed on CD4+ T cells from PBMCs. The CDR3 sequence is CASSGGRTGYTF. The CDR3 nucleotides read TGTGCCAGCAGTGGGGGACGGACGGGCTACACCTTC.